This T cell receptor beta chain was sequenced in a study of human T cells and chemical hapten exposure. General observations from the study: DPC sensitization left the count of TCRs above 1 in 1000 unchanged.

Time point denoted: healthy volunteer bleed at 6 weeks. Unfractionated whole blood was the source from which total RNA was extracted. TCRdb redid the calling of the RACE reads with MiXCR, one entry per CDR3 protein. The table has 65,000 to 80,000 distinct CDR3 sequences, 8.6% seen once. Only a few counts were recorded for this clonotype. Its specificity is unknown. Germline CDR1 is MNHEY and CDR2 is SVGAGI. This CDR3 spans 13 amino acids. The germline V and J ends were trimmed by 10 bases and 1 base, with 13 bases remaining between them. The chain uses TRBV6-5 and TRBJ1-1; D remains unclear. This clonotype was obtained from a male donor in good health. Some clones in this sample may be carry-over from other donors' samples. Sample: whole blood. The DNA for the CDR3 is TGTGCCACCCGAAGGGAATGGAACACTGAAGCTTTCTTT. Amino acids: CATRREWNTEAFF.